The present entry profiles one TCR beta chain with its context. Its antigen is currently unknown. The sample is drawn from a study of Graves' ophthalmopathy and Graves' hyperthyroidism. The authors amplified TCR beta CDR3 regions, and they did so from RNA transcripts for repertoire sequencing. First-round RT-PCR employed HTBI primers, with a second-round multiplex PCR after it. From the multiplex PCR reads, TCRdb called clonotypes with MiXCR, one entry per CDR3 protein. The sample holds fewer than 650,000 distinct CDR3 sequences, 20% to 25% seen once. Each hyperthyroidism patient was newly diagnosed, with under 2 months' duration, and aged 18 to 65. Patients with other autoimmune diseases, uncontrolled infections, pregnancy or lactation were excluded. Study outcomes and limitations: Classification of ophthalmopathy versus stable hyperthyroidism by a 13-signature model yielded about 88% sensitivity and around 76% specificity. Ophthalmopathy progression was predicted with 70.59% sensitivity and 72.22% specificity.

Sequencing input: peripheral blood. The sequence derives from a woman aged 18-29 years with stable Graves' hyperthyroidism. Some clones in this sample may be carry-over from other donors' samples.

The DNA of the CDR3 is TGTGCCAGCAGGGACCTGGCGGGTGATAGCAATCAGCCCCAGCATTTT. It codes for CASRDLAGDSNQPQHF. This chain joins TRBV6-1 and TRBJ1-5, with D unclear. Trimming removed 6 bases at V and 0 bases at J, with 15 bases between. CDR1 is MNHNS and CDR2 is SASEGT in the germline V gene. This CDR3 has 16 amino acids.